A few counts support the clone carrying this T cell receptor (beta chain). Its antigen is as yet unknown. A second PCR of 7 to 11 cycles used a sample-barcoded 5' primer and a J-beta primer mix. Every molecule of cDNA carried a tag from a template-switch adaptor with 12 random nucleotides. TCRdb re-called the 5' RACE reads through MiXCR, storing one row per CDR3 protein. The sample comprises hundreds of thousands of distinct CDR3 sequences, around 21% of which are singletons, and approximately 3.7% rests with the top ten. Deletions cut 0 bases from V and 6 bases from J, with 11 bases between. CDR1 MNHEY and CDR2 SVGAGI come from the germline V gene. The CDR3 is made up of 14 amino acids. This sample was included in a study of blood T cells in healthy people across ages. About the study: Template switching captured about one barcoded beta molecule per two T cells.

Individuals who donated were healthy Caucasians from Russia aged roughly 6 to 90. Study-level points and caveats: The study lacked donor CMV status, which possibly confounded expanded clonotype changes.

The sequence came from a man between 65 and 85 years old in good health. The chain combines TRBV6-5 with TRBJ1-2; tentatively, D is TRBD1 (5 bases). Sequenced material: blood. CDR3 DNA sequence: TGTGCCAGCAGTTACTCGTCAGGGATGGATGGCTACACCTTC. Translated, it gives CASSYSSGMDGYTF.